These T cell receptor beta chains were read from a single sample in a study of radiation and T cells in renal cell carcinoma. The protocol was immunoSEQ multiplex PCR, while the TCRdb copy is restricted to in-frame clones and leaves out a portion. The repertoire holds 14,000 or so clones, with about 64% as singletons. Sequencing was performed on tumor tissue, taken from a patient whose treatment included radiotherapy and nephrectomy. These receptors were collected from a woman between 70 and 85 years old with renal cell carcinoma. Both conserved end residues are part of each CDR3. The order of the fields is clone size, J gene, D gene, V gene, CDR3 DNA, CDR3 protein. A D gene is named only where the DNA matches it firmly. Clone sizes are given selectively: once, few, many, or a class where the clone is expanded.

abundance: NA
j_gene: TRBJ2-5
d_gene: NA
v_gene: TRBV6-5
CDR3nt: TGTGCCAGCAGTTACCCGTCGGCTGGGGAGACCCAGTACTTC
CDR3aa: CASSYPSAGETQYF

abundance: few
j_gene: TRBJ2-2
d_gene: NA
v_gene: TRBV5-4
CDR3nt: TGTGCCAGCAGCCGCCCAGGAGCGAACACCGGGGAGCTGTTTTTT
CDR3aa: CASSRPGANTGELFF

abundance: NA
j_gene: TRBJ1-4
d_gene: NA
v_gene: TRBV5-1
CDR3nt: TGCGCCAGCAGCGAGGGACGGAATTTAGCAACTAATGAAAAACTGTTTTTT
CDR3aa: CASSEGRNLATNEKLFF

abundance: NA
j_gene: TRBJ2-3
d_gene: TRBD2
v_gene: TRBV15
CDR3nt: TGTGCCACCAGCAGAGATAAACGACTAGCGGGCAGCACAGATACGCAGTATTTT
CDR3aa: CATSRDKRLAGSTDTQYF

abundance: few
j_gene: TRBJ2-3
d_gene: NA
v_gene: TRBV7-8
CDR3nt: TGTGCCAGCAGGGGAGCAGGGGCTAGCCTTTCAGATACGCAGTATTTT
CDR3aa: CASRGAGASLSDTQYF

abundance: few
j_gene: TRBJ1-1
d_gene: NA
v_gene: TRBV4-3
CDR3nt: TGCGCCAGCAGCCAAGGACAGGATAGGGCTGAAGCTTTCTTT
CDR3aa: CASSQGQDRAEAFF

abundance: NA
j_gene: TRBJ1-2
d_gene: NA
v_gene: TRBV19
CDR3nt: TGTGCCAGTAGTTCGGGCGGGTCGGACTATGGCTACACCTTC
CDR3aa: CASSSGGSDYGYTF

abundance: NA
j_gene: TRBJ1-4
d_gene: TRBD1
v_gene: TRBV6-4
CDR3nt: TGTGCCAGCGACATGCGGACAGGTGGAGGAGGAGGTGAAAAACTGTTTTTT
CDR3aa: CASDMRTGGGGGEKLFF

abundance: NA
j_gene: TRBJ1-4
d_gene: NA
v_gene: TRBV7-8
CDR3nt: TGTGCCAGCAGCCCGGGCCTCAAGGGCGAAAAACTGTTTTTT
CDR3aa: CASSPGLKGEKLFF

abundance: NA
j_gene: TRBJ2-1
d_gene: NA
v_gene: TRBV6-6
CDR3nt: TGTGCCAGCAGTATCACCGGGACTGCTTCCAATGAGCAGTTCTTC
CDR3aa: CASSITGTASNEQFF

abundance: NA
j_gene: TRBJ1-1
d_gene: NA
v_gene: TRBV19
CDR3nt: TGTGCCAGTAGTACGGGGGGCCGGGACACTGAAGCTTTCTTT
CDR3aa: CASSTGGRDTEAFF

abundance: NA
j_gene: TRBJ2-3
d_gene: NA
v_gene: TRBV10-3
CDR3nt: TGTGCCATCAGTGGACAGGACCCTAGCACAGATACGCAGTATTTT
CDR3aa: CAISGQDPSTDTQYF

abundance: NA
j_gene: TRBJ2-1
d_gene: NA
v_gene: TRBV7-6
CDR3nt: TGTGCCAGCAGCTTCGGGACGCTAGACAATGAGCAGTTCTTC
CDR3aa: CASSFGTLDNEQFF

abundance: NA
j_gene: TRBJ2-7
d_gene: NA
v_gene: TRBV7-6
CDR3nt: TGTGCCAGCAGCCCGGAACAGGACTACGAGCAGTACTTC
CDR3aa: CASSPEQDYEQYF

abundance: NA
j_gene: TRBJ2-5
d_gene: NA
v_gene: TRBV18
CDR3nt: TGTGCCAGCTCCCCCCGAGGAGAGACCCAGTACTTC
CDR3aa: CASSPRGETQYF

abundance: few
j_gene: TRBJ1-1
d_gene: TRBD1
v_gene: TRBV7-2
CDR3nt: TGTGCCAGCAGGCAACAGGGGACTGAAGCTTTCTTT
CDR3aa: CASRQQGTEAFF

abundance: NA
j_gene: TRBJ2-7
d_gene: NA
v_gene: TRBV11-3
CDR3nt: TGTGCCAGCAGCTTAACCCCCACCTACGAGCAGTACTTC
CDR3aa: CASSLTPTYEQYF

abundance: NA
j_gene: TRBJ2-6
d_gene: NA
v_gene: TRBV5-1
CDR3nt: TGCGCCAGCAGCCCTGTCGTCTCTGGGGCCAACGTCCTGACTTTC
CDR3aa: CASSPVVSGANVLTF

abundance: few
j_gene: TRBJ1-2
d_gene: TRBD1
v_gene: TRBV4-2
CDR3nt: TGTGCCAGCAGTCAGTCCGGGACAGGGAATGACTATGGCTACACCTTC
CDR3aa: CASSQSGTGNDYGYTF

abundance: NA
j_gene: TRBJ2-1
d_gene: TRBD2
v_gene: TRBV27
CDR3nt: TGTGCCAGCAAGAAACTAGCGGGAGTCGGTAGCTCCTACAATGAGCAGTTCTTC
CDR3aa: CASKKLAGVGSSYNEQFF

abundance: NA
j_gene: TRBJ2-3
d_gene: NA
v_gene: TRBV10-1
CDR3nt: TGCGCCAGCAGTGCACGGACCACAGATACGCAGTATTTT
CDR3aa: CASSARTTDTQYF

abundance: NA
j_gene: TRBJ2-3
d_gene: NA
v_gene: TRBV6-1
CDR3nt: TGTGCCAGCAGTGAAGAGGTCGGGGGGCGAGCAGATACGCAGTATTTT
CDR3aa: CASSEEVGGRADTQYF

abundance: NA
j_gene: TRBJ1-4
d_gene: NA
v_gene: TRBV9
CDR3nt: TGTGCCAGCAGCGTAGACTCAACTAATGAAAAACTGTTTTTT
CDR3aa: CASSVDSTNEKLFF

abundance: NA
j_gene: TRBJ2-7
d_gene: NA
v_gene: TRBV19
CDR3nt: TGTGCCAGTAGTGCAGGGCTGAGGGGGACCAAAAGTCGGTGCCACGAGCAGTACTTC
CDR3aa: CASSAGLRGTKSRCHEQYF